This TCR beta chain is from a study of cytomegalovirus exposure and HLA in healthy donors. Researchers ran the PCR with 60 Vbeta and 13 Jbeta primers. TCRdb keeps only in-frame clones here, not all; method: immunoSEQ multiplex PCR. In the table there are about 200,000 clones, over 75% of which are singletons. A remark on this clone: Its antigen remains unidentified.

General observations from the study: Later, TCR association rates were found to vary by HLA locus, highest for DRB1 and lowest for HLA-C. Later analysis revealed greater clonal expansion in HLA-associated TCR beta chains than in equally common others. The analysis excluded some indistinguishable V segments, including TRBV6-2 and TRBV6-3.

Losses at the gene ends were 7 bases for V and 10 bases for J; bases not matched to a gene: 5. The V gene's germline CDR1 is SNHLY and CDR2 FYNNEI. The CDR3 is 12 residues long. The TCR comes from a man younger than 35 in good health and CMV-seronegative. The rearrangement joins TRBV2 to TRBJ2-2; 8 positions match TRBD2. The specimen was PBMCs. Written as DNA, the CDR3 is TGTGCCAGCACGGAGCGGGGGAAGGAGCTGTTTTTT. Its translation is CASTERGKELFF.